The 11 T cell receptor beta chains listed next were all sequenced from one sample in a study of cytomegalovirus exposure and HLA in healthy donors. 13 Jbeta primers and 60 Vbeta primers were used for the PCR. The data were produced by immunoSEQ multiplex PCR, yet TCRdb's version contains in-frame clones alone and is incomplete. The sample includes roughly 130,000 clones, over 70% of them seen just once. The sequenced material came from PBMCs. All receptors come from an older woman in good health and CMV-seropositive.

The CDR3 is CASGTYSTGNYGYTF. The CDR3, as DNA: TGCGCCAGCGGTACCTACTCGACAGGGAACTATGGCTACACCTTC. V usage is TRBV5-1 and J usage is TRBJ1-2; 7 bases align to TRBD1. The CDR3 sequence is 15 residues long. The germline CDR1 and CDR2 sequences are SGHRS and YFSETQ. The V segment lost 7 bases and the J segment 2 bases; nucleotides outside the gene matches: 11.

This clone was observed a single time. The rearrangement uses TRBV5-1 and TRBJ1-5; TRBD1 aligns across 8 bases. The CDR3 is 16 residues long. CDR1 is SGHRS and CDR2 is YFSETQ in the germline V gene. J gave up 1 base and V 3 bases, and 6 bases lay outside the gene matches. CDR3 sequence (DNA): TGCGCCAGCAGCTCCGGACAGGGTTTCAGCAATCAGCCCCAGCATTTT. Translated: CASSSGQGFSNQPQHF.

The chain joins TRBV6-6 to TRBJ2-3; no firm D call. This CDR3 is built from 14 residues. V shed 0 bases and J shed 4 bases, with 8 bases lying between them. The germline V gene has CDR1 MNHNY and CDR2 SVGAGI (reference sequence). The CDR3 coding sequence is TGTGCCAGCAGTTACTCGTTCGTTGCAGATACGCAGTATTTT. Amino acid sequence: CASSYSFVADTQYF.

V usage is TRBV5-1 and J usage is TRBJ2-1; D remains unclear. The V and J ends lost 4 bases and 9 bases respectively, with 11 bases between them. CDR1 SGHRS and CDR2 YFSETQ come from the germline V gene. CDR3 size: 12 residues. The CDR3 protein is CASSPDFREQFF. CDR3 coding DNA: TGCGCCAGCAGCCCAGACTTCCGTGAGCAGTTCTTC.

V and J are TRBV9 and TRBJ1-4; a possible D gene is TRBD1 (5 bases). The V end lost 0 bases, the J end lost 9 bases, and 9 bases lay between the germline ends. Looked up from germline, CDR1 is SGDLS and CDR2 is YYNGEE. The CDR3 contains 13 residues. CDR3 loop: CASSVDRGKKLFF. The CDR3 DNA follows: TGTGCCAGCAGCGTAGACCGGGGGAAAAAACTGTTTTTT.

The chain links TRBV4-2 to TRBJ1-2; D not certain. The CDR3 spans 16 residues. V was clipped by 0 bases and J by 1 base, with 12 bases between them. Germline V CDR1 and CDR2: LGHNA, YNFKEQ. For the CDR3, the DNA is TGTGCCAGCAGCCAAGAGATCACGCGCCTTAACTATGGCTACACCTTC. Translated: CASSQEITRLNYGYTF.

The V and J genes are TRBV10-1 and TRBJ2-7, with TRBD2 matching over 8 bases. The CDR3 runs to 16 residues. Trimming at V came to 3 bases and at J to 1 base, leaving 8 bases not matched to a gene. The germline V gene has CDR1 WNHNN and CDR2 SYGVQD (reference sequence). CDR3 loop: CASSDSLAGSSYEQYF. CDR3 DNA sequence: TGCGCCAGCAGTGATTCCCTAGCGGGCTCTTCCTACGAGCAGTACTTC.

CDR3 DNA: TGTGCCAGCAGCTCAAAAACAGCCTACCAAGAGACCCAGTACTTC. Translated, it gives CASSSKTAYQETQYF. The chain is built from TRBV7-8 and TRBJ2-5, with unresolved D. Trimming pared 4 bases from V and 0 bases from J, leaving 12 bases between. CDR1 SGHVS and CDR2 FQNEAQ come from the germline V gene. CDR3 length: 15 amino acids.

This clone is a singleton in its sample. This chain links TRBV5-1 with TRBJ1-6; 9 nucleotides match TRBD1. The junction had 13 bases not matched to a gene; V was cut back by 3 bases and J by 0 bases. The CDR3 spans 20 residues. CDR1 is SGHRS and CDR2 is YFSETQ in the germline V gene. The CDR3 loop reads CASSSNAGTGILSYNSPLHF. CDR3 DNA sequence: TGCGCCAGCAGCTCGAACGCCGGGACAGGGATTCTCTCCTATAATTCACCCCTCCACTTT. Based on the CDR3 plus reference TRBV5-1 and TRBJ1-6, the full variable domain is KAGVTQTPRYLIKTRGQQVTLSCSPISGHRSVSWYQQTPGQGLQFLFEYFSETQRNKGNFPGRFSGRQFSNSRSEMNVSTLELGDSALYLCASSSNAGTGILSYNSPLHFGNGTRLTVT.

In nucleotides, the CDR3 is TGTGCCAGCAGCTTAGATTCAGGGGGCGGCACTGAAGCTTTCTTT. Translating gives CASSLDSGGGTEAFF. This rearrangement joins TRBV11-2 to TRBJ1-1; TRBD1 aligns across 8 bases. The CDR3 consists of 15 residues. The trim removed 0 bases at V and 4 bases at J, leaving 4 bases unmatched. Germline V gives CDR1 SGHAT, CDR2 FQNNGV.

This sequence joins TRBV7-8 and TRBJ1-1; 8 nucleotides align to TRBD1. Germline values: CDR1 SGHVS, CDR2 FQNEAQ. Trimming removed 4 bases from V and 0 bases from J; junction bases left unmatched: 7. This CDR3 has 16 residues. In DNA, the CDR3 is TGTGCCAGCAGCTCACAGGGGGGCGGTTTGAACACTGAAGCTTTCTTT. It is translated as CASSSQGGGLNTEAFF.